This entry lists 10 T cell receptor beta chains sequenced from one sample in a study of glioma-infiltrating T cells after dendritic cell vaccination (dated by TCRdb to about 2016). Library construction relied on the immunoSEQ multiplex PCR assay. TCRdb retrieved this table from immuneACCESS and kept in-frame rearrangements only. Not all clones are present; in checked studies, unresolved V genes account for under half, and no reason is known for the remainder. The sample table contains about 50,000 clones; only one count was recorded for about 91% of them. Around 5% of the sample lies in the top ten. What this sample's time point label stands for: after dendritic cell vaccination, including at tumor progression/relapse. The sample here was blood, taken after dendritic cell vaccination. Receptors originate from a human donor with glioblastoma.

V gene TRBV5-1 combines with J gene TRBJ1-1; 7 bases align to TRBD1. Germline loops: CDR1 SGHRS, CDR2 YFSETQ. The CDR3 is made up of 12 amino acids. J gave up 4 bases and V 5 bases, and 2 bases lay outside the gene matches. CDR3 DNA sequence: TGCGCCAGCAGGGCAGGGGGCACTGAAGCTTTCTTT. This gives the protein CASRAGGTEAFF. The full variable domain, its missing parts supplied by reference TRBV5-1 and TRBJ1-1, is KAGVTQTPRYLIKTRGQQVTLSCSPISGHRSVSWYQQTPGQGLQFLFEYFSETQRNKGNFPGRFSGRQFSNSRSEMNVSTLELGDSALYLCASRAGGTEAFFGQGTRLTVV.

The chain employs TRBV6-6 and TRBJ2-5; 7 nucleotides align to TRBD2. With the DNA end fitting TRBJ2-7 better, the J assignment may be wrong. The CDR3 is 15 amino acids. Germline V lookup: CDR1 MNHNY, CDR2 SVGAGI (reference sequence). CDR3 DNA: TGTGCCAGCAACCGGGTTCTGGGGGGGGACTACGAGCAGTACTTC. It is translated as CASNRVLGGDYEQYF.

The count of this clone is one. CDR3 amino acids: CASSPGTSGYNEQFF. CDR3 bases: TGTGCCAGCAGTCCCGGGACTAGCGGATACAATGAGCAGTTCTTC. The chain recombines TRBV27 with TRBJ2-1, with TRBD2 identical over 11 bases. The CDR3 is 15 amino acids. V lost 5 bases to trimming and J lost 4 bases; unmatched junction nucleotides: 4. Germline CDR1 and CDR2: MNHEY and SMNVEV (reference sequence).

The CDR3 reads CASRQTGSYGYTF. The CDR3 DNA follows: TGTGCCAGCAGGCAAACCGGGAGCTATGGCTACACCTTC. The chain recombines TRBV28 with TRBJ1-2; D not resolved. The CDR3 consists of 13 residues. The V end lost 6 bases, the J end lost 4 bases, and 12 bases lay between the germline ends. Germline values: CDR1 MDHEN, CDR2 SYDVKM.

The rearrangement uses TRBV28 and TRBJ2-1; D not resolved. This CDR3 contains 11 residues. Germline loops: CDR1 MDHEN, CDR2 SYDVKM. V dropped 5 bases and J dropped 10 bases, with 9 bases sitting between them. The CDR3 reads CASSPRSEQFF. CDR3 nucleotide sequence: TGTGCCAGCAGTCCCCGGTCCGAGCAGTTCTTC.

The chain has TRBV28 and TRBJ2-7; 11 bases are a match to TRBD1. Germline trimming cut 4 bases from V and 5 bases from J; bases unmatched to any gene: 10. This CDR3 has 16 residues. Germline loops: CDR1 MDHEN, CDR2 SYDVKM. CDR3 in amino acids: CASSSGPGQGDHEQYF. CDR3 nucleotides: TGTGCCAGCAGTTCAGGGCCGGGACAGGGGGACCACGAGCAGTACTTC.

V is TRBV5-1 and J is TRBJ2-7; 12 bases are a match to TRBD2. CDR1 is SGHRS and CDR2 is YFSETQ in the germline V gene. J was trimmed by 3 bases and V by 4 bases; bases with no gene match: 14. The CDR3 covers 18 residues. The CDR3: CASSPGYSTSGSRYEQYF. CDR3 nucleotides: TGCGCCAGCAGCCCAGGATATTCGACTAGCGGGAGCCGCTACGAGCAGTACTTC.

The CDR3 coding sequence is TGTGCCAGTAGTATAGGTGGCGGTGGCGGCAATCAGCCCCAGCATTTT. Protein sequence: CASSIGGGGGNQPQHF. The V call is TRBV19, the J call TRBJ1-5; unclear D gene. CDR3 length: 16 amino acids. Deletions cut 1 base from V and 2 bases from J, with 12 bases between. Germline values: CDR1 LNHDA, CDR2 SQIVND (reference sequence).

The chain recombines TRBV6-6 with TRBJ1-4; 7 nucleotides match TRBD1. J was trimmed by 8 bases and V by 0 bases; bases with no gene match: 6. CDR3 length: 15 residues. The germline CDR1 and CDR2 sequences are MNHNY and SVGAGI (reference sequence). CDR3 bases: TGTGCCAGCAGTTACTCGAGACAGGGCTCCGAAAAACTGTTTTTT. Translated, it gives CASSYSRQGSEKLFF.

V usage is TRBV2 and J usage is TRBJ2-5; 9 nucleotides agree with TRBD2. After removal of 4 bases from V and 2 bases from J, the junction contained 2 bases not matched to a gene. Looked up from germline, CDR1 is SNHLY and CDR2 is FYNNEI. The CDR3 consists of 14 residues. CDR3 residues: CASSGLAVQETQYF. CDR3 nucleotides: TGTGCCAGCAGTGGACTAGCGGTTCAAGAGACCCAGTACTTC.